The clone carrying this T cell receptor beta chain was recorded a few times. Any gene name here is a mouse gene name. The read ends 4 residues before the CDR3 terminus; that terminus is restored from the germline J gene. This CDR3 has 14 residues. Germline V CDR1 and CDR2: SNHLY, FYNGKV (reference sequence). RNA extraction was followed by reverse transcription into cDNA, which acted as the sequencing template. Profiling relied on immunoSEQ multiplex PCR, and the TCRdb table lists in-frame clones only, not all of them. The table lists about 110,000 clones, with no singletons. This entry comes from a study of CD8+ T cells in alopecia areata.

V is TRBV3 and J is TRBJ2-7, with a tentative D call TRBD2 (6 bases). The sample taken for sequencing was lesional skin. This TCR was sampled from a C3H/HeJ mouse with alopecia areata. The strain is characterized by the MHC haplotype H2-k. The CDR3 bases that were read are TGTGCCAGCAGCTTAGATTGGGGGAAGTAT. This encodes CASSLDWGKY. From start to end, the CDR3 is CASSLDWGKYEQYF. The whole variable domain, filled in from reference TRBV3 and TRBJ2-7, reads GPKVLQIPSHQIIDMGQMVTLNCDPVSNHLYFYWYKQILGQQMEFLVNFYNGKVMEKSKLFKDQFSVERPDGSYFTLKIQPTALEDSAVYFCASSLDWGKYEQYFGPGTRLTVL.